This T cell receptor beta chain was recovered during a study of blood T cell repertoires in COVID-19. V lost 0 bases to trimming and J lost 4 bases; unmatched junction nucleotides: 3. The CDR3 spans 15 residues. Looked up from germline, CDR1 is SGHRS and CDR2 is YFSETQ. Authors' processing steps: Amplifying reference gene primers gave estimates of nucleated cell counts. Some clones are missing from TCRdb's copy, which holds only in-frame ones; the method was immunoSEQ multiplex PCR. The DNA was the basis for D and trimming; V, J and clone size are from that table. The sample gives 150,000 to 200,000 clones, approximately 80% of which show up once; approximately 12% is in the top ten. Cohorts were assigned according to the clinical history that participants reported.

Sequencing used PBMCs or T cells enriched from blood (not recorded which). This clonotype was sampled from a man in his forties or fifties who had recovered from COVID-19. The J gene is TRBJ1-4, the V gene TRBV5-1; 7 positions agree with TRBD1. CDR3 bases: TGCGCCAGCAGCTTGGGACAGGGAGGTAATGAAAAACTGTTTTTT. Translation gives CASSLGQGGNEKLFF.